This T cell receptor beta chain was recorded in a study of T-cell memory formation after mild COVID-19. Study context: Among the donors, TCR clusters were largely specific to each donor.

TCRdb re-called the 5' RACE reads through MiXCR, storing one row per CDR3 protein. This sample has more than 350,000 distinct CDR3 sequences, with more than 15% found just once. This CDR3 is 14 amino acids long. Germline CDR1 reads SGHAT; CDR2 reads FQNNGV. Trimming stripped 3 bases from V and 7 bases from J, with 10 bases between. Concerning this clonotype: What it binds is unknown.

Findings of the study overall: The appearance of some responding clones in pre-infection memory suggested that cross-reactive memory joined. Contracting CD4+ clones were located mainly in CM and EM, and CD8+ clones in EMRA.

The TCR comes from a man aged 18 to 29 who had mild COVID-19 (a few samples of this study predate the infection). Cell type and time point are not known. The sample was PBMCs or a T cell subset sorted from them (not recorded which). V is TRBV11-2 and J is TRBJ1-6; D perhaps matches TRBD1 (5 bases). CDR3: CASSFAGSNSPLHF. The CDR3 DNA is TGTGCCAGCAGCTTCGCAGGGTCGAATTCACCCCTCCACTTT.